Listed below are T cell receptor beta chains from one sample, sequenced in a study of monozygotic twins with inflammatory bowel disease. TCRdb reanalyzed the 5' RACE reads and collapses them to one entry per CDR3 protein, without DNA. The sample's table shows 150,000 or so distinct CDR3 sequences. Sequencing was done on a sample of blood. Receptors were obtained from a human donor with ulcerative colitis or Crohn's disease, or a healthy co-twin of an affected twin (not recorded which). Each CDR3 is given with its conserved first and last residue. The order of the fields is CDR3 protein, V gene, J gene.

CASTPVRGTEAFF	TRBV6-6	TRBJ1-1
CASTPRGGTDTQYF	TRBV13	TRBJ2-3
CSARSGNTIYF	TRBV20-1	TRBJ1-3
CASSLVAKVNGELFF	TRBV5-1	TRBJ2-2
CASSPRPGLEYNEQFF	TRBV11-2	TRBJ2-1
CASSESLTGTDTQYF	TRBV10-2	TRBJ2-3
CASSPDPRIAEAFF	TRBV7-2	TRBJ1-1
CAWSIRGVNEQFF	TRBV30	TRBJ2-1
CSGSTSGGAETQYF	TRBV20-1	TRBJ2-5
CASRPGQVSYEQYF	TRBV5-5	TRBJ2-7
CASSLARAGGPEYEQYF	TRBV7-2	TRBJ2-7
CASSSGTEYEQYF	TRBV28	TRBJ2-7
CASSSGQGAYNEQFF	TRBV5-1	TRBJ2-1
CASRPGGAKNIQYF	TRBV6-1	TRBJ2-4
CASSPSNTWTEAFF	TRBV7-9	TRBJ1-1
CASRTWAGGPNHTQYF	TRBV6-1	TRBJ2-3
CASSYLAGGTDTQYF	TRBV6-5	TRBJ2-3
CAISPVLADSYNEQFF	TRBV10-3	TRBJ2-1
CASSLGLAGMGDTQYF	TRBV7-3	TRBJ2-3
CASRADRAVFSNQPQHF	TRBV2	TRBJ1-5
CSVLSGDQETQYF	TRBV29-1	TRBJ2-5
CASSRGDNQQFF	TRBV3-1	TRBJ2-1
CASSIGTGSNQPQHF	TRBV19	TRBJ1-5
CASSLEASGGRGYF	TRBV5-1	TRBJ2-5
CASSPGPTNEKLFF	TRBV5-1	TRBJ1-4
CASSSSTQGLNTF	TRBV12-3/TRBV12-4	TRBJ1-2
CSARKGAEAFF	TRBV20-1	TRBJ1-1
CASSPQPVGRVGKFNQPQHF	TRBV18	TRBJ1-5
CASSVLAGDETQYF	TRBV2	TRBJ2-5
CSVGGRANEQFF	TRBV29-1	TRBJ2-1
CASSLGGGRTEAFF	TRBV11-2	TRBJ1-1
CAISHRADAHEQYF	TRBV10-3	TRBJ2-7
CSAQQGAVTGELFF	TRBV20-1	TRBJ2-2
CASTLQGGRLSTDTQYF	TRBV7-2	TRBJ2-3
CASSLADYSEQYF	TRBV7-2	TRBJ2-7
CASSSTHRGIDTEAFF	TRBV5-1	TRBJ1-1
CASSLKANTQYF	TRBV5-6	TRBJ2-3
CASSYRGPSVGSQPQHF	TRBV6-5	TRBJ1-5
CASSLLAGEIYEQYF	TRBV7-2	TRBJ2-7
CASSLGGTDTQYF	TRBV5-1	TRBJ2-3
CAISESGTERNTEAFF	TRBV10-3	TRBJ1-1
CAIRPGPLSGNTIYF	TRBV10-3	TRBJ1-3
CASSPQTNRGGTEAFF	TRBV18	TRBJ1-1
CATQDRGYQPQHF	TRBV19	TRBJ1-5